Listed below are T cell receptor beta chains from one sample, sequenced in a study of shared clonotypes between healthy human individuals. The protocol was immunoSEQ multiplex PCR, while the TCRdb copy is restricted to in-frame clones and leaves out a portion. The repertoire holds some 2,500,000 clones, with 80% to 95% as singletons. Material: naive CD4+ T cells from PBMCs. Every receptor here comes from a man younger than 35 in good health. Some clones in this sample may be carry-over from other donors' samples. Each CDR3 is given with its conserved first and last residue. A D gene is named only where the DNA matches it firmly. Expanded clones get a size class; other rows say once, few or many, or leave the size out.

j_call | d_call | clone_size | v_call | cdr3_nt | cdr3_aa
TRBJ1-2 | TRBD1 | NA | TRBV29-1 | TGCAGCGTTGAAGAGGACAGGGGGTATGGCTACACCTTC | CSVEEDRGYGYTF
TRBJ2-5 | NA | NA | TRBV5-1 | TGCGCCAGCAGATGGGGTTCACAAGAGACCCAGTACTTC | CASRWGSQETQYF
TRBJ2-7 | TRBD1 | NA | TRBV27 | TGTGCCAGCAGTTTCCCAGGGGGCGCCGAGCAGTACTTC | CASSFPGGAEQYF
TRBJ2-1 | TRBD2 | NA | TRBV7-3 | TGTGCCAGCAGCGTTGGTGGCGGGAGGGCCCACAATGAGCAGTTCTTC | CASSVGGGRAHNEQFF
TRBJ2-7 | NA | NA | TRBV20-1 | TGCAGTGCTAGTCAGCCGGGAGAGCAGTACTTC | CSASQPGEQYF
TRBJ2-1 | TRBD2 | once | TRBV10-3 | TGTGCCATCAGTGAGTCTACCCCTCTAGCGGGAGGGCCCTACAATTACAATGAGCAGTTCTTC | CAISESTPLAGGPYNYNEQFF
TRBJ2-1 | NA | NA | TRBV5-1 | TGCGCCAGCAGCTTGGCGTGGGACGGGGACAATGAGCAGTTCTTC | CASSLAWDGDNEQFF
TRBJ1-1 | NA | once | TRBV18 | TGTGCCAGCTCACAGGCGGGGACTGAAGCTTTCTTT | CASSQAGTEAFF
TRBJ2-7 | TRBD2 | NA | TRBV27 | TGTGCCAGCAGTCCAGGGACTAGCGGGAGGGTATACGAGCAGTACTTC | CASSPGTSGRVYEQYF
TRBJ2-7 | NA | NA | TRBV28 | TGTGCCAGCTCCGAAAAGTTCAGGGACGAGCAGTACTTC | CASSEKFRDEQYF
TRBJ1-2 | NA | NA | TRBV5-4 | TGTGCCAGCAGCTTGGAGTCGGCCAGGGGCTATGGCTACACCTTC | CASSLESARGYGYTF
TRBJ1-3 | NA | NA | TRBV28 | TGTGCCAGCAGTCCTACAGGGCACTCTGGAAACACCATATATTTT | CASSPTGHSGNTIYF
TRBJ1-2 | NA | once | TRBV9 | TGTGCCAGCAGCGTAGCCCCATCTAACTATGGCTACACCTTC | CASSVAPSNYGYTF
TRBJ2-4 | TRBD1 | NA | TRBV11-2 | TGTGCCAGCAGCGGTACGCCGGGCAGGGGGCGAAACATTCAGTACTTC | CASSGTPGRGRNIQYF
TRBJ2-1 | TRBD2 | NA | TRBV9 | TGTGCCAGCAGCCCGTCGGCAGCGGGAGATTTGTATGAGCAGTTCTTC | CASSPSAAGDLYEQFF